This T cell receptor beta chain appears in the sequencing data of a study of blood T cell repertoires in COVID-19. Study information: From the United States, Italy and Spain came samples of acute and convalescent COVID-19. PBMCs, B-cell-depleted T cells, or T cells provided the cDNA or gDNA that made up the material.

This clone was found once. The authors' processing: Amplification of reference gene primers was used by the study to estimate nucleated cell counts. Measured with immunoSEQ multiplex PCR; TCRdb has only the in-frame clones, and not every one. The DNA gave D and trimming, while V, J and clone size come from that table. The data hold about 220,000 clones, with about 85% observed a single time. V shed 7 bases, J shed 0 bases, and the junction held 8 bases outside the gene matches. CDR1 LNHNV and CDR2 YYDKDF come from the germline V gene (reference sequence). CDR3 length: 16 residues. Sequenced sample: peripheral blood. The source of this sequence is a middle-aged man who had recovered from COVID-19. This sequence joins TRBV15 and TRBJ1-4, with 7 bases fitting TRBD1. The CDR3 nucleotides read TGTGCCACCACGACAGGGCAAGGGTCAACTAATGAAAAACTGTTTTTT. This codes for CATTTGQGSTNEKLFF.